Each of the 26 T cell receptor beta chains below was sequenced from the same sample in a study of radiotherapy plus CTLA-4 blockade in lung cancer. Data came from immunoSEQ multiplex PCR; TCRdb stores just in-frame clones and leaves some out. The sample records fewer than 70,000 clones, about 80% being singletons. The specimen was peripheral blood, collected from a patient treated with radiotherapy plus ipilimumab. The receptors come from a human donor with non-small cell lung cancer who had a complete response to radiotherapy plus ipilimumab.

The chain links TRBV19 to TRBJ2-3, with D unresolved. Per germline, CDR1 LNHDA and CDR2 SQIVND (reference sequence). V lost 3 bases and J lost 2, with 15 bases in between. This CDR3 spans 16 amino acids. This CDR3 reads CASSIHPPLPTDTQYF. In DNA form, the CDR3 reads TGTGCCAGTAGTATCCACCCCCCCCTACCCACAGATACGCAGTATTTT.

The genes are TRBV6-1 and TRBJ2-7; the D call may be TRBD1 or TRBD2 (5 bases each). CDR1 MNHNS and CDR2 SASEGT come from the germline V gene. The V gene lost 1 base and the J gene lost 0 bases, with 7 bases spanning the gap. The CDR3 spans 14 residues. In nucleotides, the CDR3 is TGTGCCAGCAGTGAAGAAGGGACCTCCTACGAGCAGTACGTC. Its protein is CASSEEGTSYEQYV.

This clone was counted a single time. V usage is TRBV5-1 and J usage is TRBJ2-1; D might be TRBD1 (5 bases). CDR1 is SGHRS and CDR2 is YFSETQ in the germline V gene. Trimming took off 4 bases at V and 9 bases at J, with 17 bases between the two ends. The CDR3 runs to 14 residues. This chain's CDR3 is CASSPTPGALEQFF. The CDR3 region has the DNA TGCGCCAGCAGCCCGACCCCTGGGGCCCTTGAGCAGTTCTTC.

The rearrangement joins TRBV19 to TRBJ1-1; 8 bases are a match to TRBD1. The CDR3 totals 13 residues. The germline V gene has CDR1 LNHDA and CDR2 SQIVND (reference sequence). V lost 8 bases, J lost 1 base, and 3 bases stayed unmatched. As DNA, the CDR3 is TGTGCCAGTCCCGGGACAGGGAACACTGAAGCTTTCTTT. It specifies CASPGTGNTEAFF. The variable domain in full, with the rest retrieved from reference TRBV19 and TRBJ1-1, is DGGITQSPKYLFRKEGQNVTLSCEQNLNHDAMYWYRQDPGQGLRLIYYSQIVNDFQKGDIAEGYSVSREKKESFPLTVTSAQKNPTAFYLCASPGTGNTEAFFGQGTRLTVV.

The chain recombines TRBV30 with TRBJ2-3; D gene unclear. This CDR3 is 11 amino acids long. Trimming took off 1 base at V and 9 bases at J, with 8 bases between the two ends. CDR1 GTSNPN and CDR2 SVGIG come from the germline V gene (reference sequence). CDR3 residues: CAWSEGRTQYF. In DNA form, the CDR3 reads TGTGCCTGGAGTGAGGGTCGGACGCAGTATTTT.

The chain recombines TRBV19 with TRBJ1-5; 9 bases line up with TRBD1. The V and J ends lost 7 bases and 4 bases, in that order; junction bases with no gene match: 11. Germline assignment: CDR1 LNHDA and CDR2 SQIVND (reference sequence). CDR3 length: 16 amino acids. CDR3 amino acids: CASTSLTGGRNQPQHF. CDR3 DNA sequence: TGTGCCAGTACCTCTTTGACAGGGGGAAGGAATCAGCCCCAGCATTTT.

The chain uses TRBV2 and TRBJ2-3; the D gene is possibly TRBD1 (6 bases). The CDR3 is 14 amino acids. Between the trimmed V and J ends, which lost 6 bases and 1 base, there was a span of 11 bases. Germline V gene sequence: CDR1 SNHLY, CDR2 FYNNEI. The chain's CDR3 is CASRRAGGTDTQYF. CDR3 in DNA: TGTGCCAGCAGGAGGGCAGGGGGCACAGATACGCAGTATTTT.

A single count supports this clone. The chain is built from TRBV11-2 and TRBJ1-4, with 7 bases fitting TRBD1. There are 16 residues in the CDR3. Germline V CDR1 and CDR2: SGHAT, FQNNGV. V gave up 5 bases and J gave up 5 bases; unmatched junction bases: 11. The CDR3 sequence: CASSPLGTARNEKLFF. CDR3 nucleotide sequence: TGTGCCAGCAGCCCTCTAGGGACAGCAAGAAATGAAAAACTGTTTTTT.

A single count supports this clone. J is TRBJ1-5 and V is TRBV7-9; TRBD1 might be the D (5 bases). The germline V gene has CDR1 SEHNR and CDR2 FQNEAQ (reference sequence). V shed 3 bases and J shed 4 bases, with 10 bases lying between them. The CDR3 has 14 amino acids. CDR3 nucleotide sequence: TGTGCCAGCAGCTTGGGGGGGAGGAATCAGCCCCAGCATTTT. Its protein is CASSLGGRNQPQHF.

This chain connects TRBV15 to TRBJ1-1; D call uncertain. Trimming removed 3 bases at V and 0 bases at J, with 5 bases between. The CDR3 is 13 residues long. Germline V gene data show CDR1 as LNHNV and CDR2 as YYDKDF (reference sequence). The CDR3 loop is CATSRGLNTEAFF. As DNA, the CDR3 is TGTGCCACCAGCAGGGGATTGAACACTGAAGCTTTCTTT. Full variable domain (missing parts from reference TRBV15 and TRBJ1-1): DAMVIQNPRYQVTQFGKPVTLSCSQTLNHNVMYWYQQKSSQAPKLLFHYYDKDFNNEADTPDNFQSRRPNTSFCFLDIRSPGLGDTAMYLCATSRGLNTEAFFGQGTRLTVV.

The chain employs TRBV9 and TRBJ2-5; a possible D gene is TRBD1 (6 bases). The CDR3 is 13 amino acids. Germline V gene data show CDR1 as SGDLS and CDR2 as YYNGEE. V lost 6 bases and J 2 bases, leaving 11 bases between the germline ends. Written as DNA, the CDR3 is TGTGCCAGCAACTGGGACACTCAAGAGACCCAGTACTTC. It encodes CASNWDTQETQYF.

The chain links TRBV18 to TRBJ1-1; D is unresolved. CDR1 is KGHSH, CDR2 LQKENI, per germline. The CDR3 spans 13 residues. V gave up 3 bases and J gave up 2 bases, with 7 bases separating them. DNA of the CDR3: TGTGCCAGCTCACCGGGGAGTAACACTGAAGCTTTCTTT. Translating gives CASSPGSNTEAFF.

This chain joins TRBV27 and TRBJ2-1; the match to TRBD2 covers 7 bases. The trim removed 5 bases at V and 8 bases at J, leaving 6 bases unmatched. Germline CDR1 and CDR2: MNHEY and SMNVEV (reference sequence). CDR3 length: 13 residues. The CDR3 region has the DNA TGTGCCAGCAGTCGGGGAACTAGCGATGAGCAGTTCTTC. This gives the protein CASSRGTSDEQFF.

V usage is TRBV5-3 and J usage is TRBJ2-5, with D possibly TRBD1 on 6 matching bases. TRBV5-3 is identified as an open reading frame with a role that is uncertain. Trimming took off 3 bases at V and 4 bases at J, with 13 bases between the two ends. This CDR3 spans 14 amino acids. In DNA, the CDR3 is TGTGCCAGAAGCTGGCGCAGGGGACCAGAGACCCAGTACTTC. Residues: CARSWRRGPETQYF.

The chain couples TRBV10-2 to TRBJ1-5; D gene unclear. There are 14 residues in the CDR3. Deletions cut 3 bases from V and 6 bases from J, with 12 bases between. CDR1 WSHSY and CDR2 SAAADI come from the germline V gene. DNA of the CDR3: TGCGCCAGCAGTGAAGGAGGGATAAGTCAGCCCCAGCATTTT. Translating gives CASSEGGISQPQHF.

The gene calls are TRBV7-2 and TRBJ2-2; D is possibly TRBD1 (5 bases). The CDR3 has 16 residues. The germline V gene encodes CDR1 SGHTA and CDR2 FQGNSA. Between the trimmed V and J ends, which lost 1 base and 2 bases, there was a span of 11 bases. CDR3: CASSLVVDTNTGELFF. The CDR3 bases are TGTGCCAGCAGCTTAGTGGTGGACACAAACACCGGGGAGCTGTTTTTT.

This chain links TRBV5-1 with TRBJ2-4; D might be TRBD1 (5 bases). Germline assignment: CDR1 SGHRS and CDR2 YFSETQ. The CDR3 runs to 16 residues. The V end lost 1 base, the J end lost 0 bases, and 11 bases lay between the germline ends. The CDR3 reads CASSLTPDRAKNIQYF. The CDR3 coding sequence is TGCGCCAGCAGCTTGACCCCTGACAGAGCCAAAAACATTCAGTACTTC.

Turning to this clone: This same CDR3 is encoded by further DNA sequences in the sample. This chain connects TRBV27 to TRBJ2-3; D is perhaps TRBD2 (5 bases). This CDR3 has 14 amino acids. V lost 6 bases to trimming and J lost 3 bases, with 13 bases between them. Germline CDR1 reads MNHEY; CDR2 reads SMNVEV (reference sequence). CDR3 in DNA: TGTGCCAGCAGCCTCCGGGAAGTGACAGATACGCAGTATTTT. Translation gives CASSLREVTDTQYF.

This chain joins TRBV11-2 and TRBJ2-7; TRBD1 agrees at 9 bases. Trimming cost V 2 bases and J 6 bases; bases outside gene matches: 2. Germline CDR1 SGHAT, CDR2 FQNNGV. The CDR3 has 13 amino acids. DNA for the CDR3: TGTGCCAGCAGCTTAACAGGGGGCGGCGAGCAGTACGTC. Amino acid sequence: CASSLTGGGEQYV.

The chain uses TRBV5-6 and TRBJ2-7; TRBD1 agrees at 8 bases. V shed 1 base, J shed 4 bases, and the junction held 4 bases outside the gene matches. The CDR3 has 14 residues. CDR1 SGHDT and CDR2 YYEEEE come from the germline V gene. Here the CDR3 DNA reads TGTGCCAGCAGCTTGACAGGGGGGATTTACGAGCAGTACTTC. Amino acids: CASSLTGGIYEQYF. Based on the CDR3 plus reference TRBV5-6 and TRBJ2-7, the full variable domain is DAGVTQSPTHLIKTRGQQVTLRCSPKSGHDTVSWYQQALGQGPQFIFQYYEEEERQRGNFPDRFSGHQFPNYSSELNVNALLLGDSALYLCASSLTGGIYEQYFGPGTRLTVT.

The CDR3 is CASSYKLTPPYEQYF. The CDR3 DNA reads TGTGCCAGCAGTTACAAGCTAACCCCCCCCTACGAGCAGTACTTC. The rearrangement joins TRBV6-5 to TRBJ2-7; D gene ambiguous. V lost 2 bases and J lost 2, with 13 bases in between. The CDR3 runs to 15 residues. Germline loops: CDR1 MNHEY, CDR2 SVGAGI.

CDR3 bases: TGTGCCAGTAGTATTGGGGTCGACACTGAAGCTTTCTTT. Its translation: CASSIGVDTEAFF. The chain carries TRBV19 and TRBJ1-1; no firm D call. Trimming pared 3 bases from V and 3 bases from J, leaving 8 bases between. Germline loops: CDR1 LNHDA, CDR2 SQIVND (reference sequence). This CDR3 comprises 13 residues.

The V gene is TRBV9, the J gene TRBJ1-2, with 8 bases that match TRBD1. In germline, CDR1 is SGDLS, CDR2 YYNGEE. There are 15 residues in the CDR3. With 0 bases clipped from V and 4 bases from J, the junction kept 5 bases outside the gene matches. CDR3 region: CASSVDAGGVYGYTF. The CDR3 DNA reads TGTGCCAGCAGCGTAGACGCAGGGGGCGTCTATGGCTACACCTTC.

J is TRBJ1-5 and V is TRBV2; the match to TRBD1 covers 9 bases. Germline loops: CDR1 SNHLY, CDR2 FYNNEI. The length of the CDR3 is 15 residues. J was trimmed by 7 bases and V by 3 bases; bases with no gene match: 7. CDR3 in amino acids: CASSDWTGEGQPQHF. Written as DNA, the CDR3 is TGTGCCAGCAGTGATTGGACAGGGGAGGGGCAGCCCCAGCATTTT.

The genes are TRBV7-6 and TRBJ2-7, with no clear D. The CDR3 has 15 residues. V lost 0 bases to trimming and J lost 0 bases, with 9 bases between them. Germline values: CDR1 SGHVS, CDR2 FNYEAQ. The DNA of the CDR3 is TGTGCCAGCAGCTTAGCCGGCGGCAGCTCCTACGAGCAGTACTTC. Its protein product is CASSLAGGSSYEQYF.

The rearrangement links TRBV6-5 to TRBJ1-2; 9 bases map to TRBD1. Germline trimming cut 4 bases from V and 5 bases from J; bases unmatched to any gene: 11. This CDR3 comprises 16 residues. The V gene's germline CDR1 is MNHEY and CDR2 SVGAGI. CDR3 loop: CASSSGTGRGGYGYTF. In nucleotides, the CDR3 is TGTGCCAGCAGTTCCGGGACAGGGAGGGGAGGGTATGGCTACACCTTC.